Presented here are 7 T cell receptor beta chains from one specimen sequenced in a study of blood T cell repertoires in COVID-19. Method: immunoSEQ multiplex PCR; TCRdb's copy keeps in-frame clones and lacks some. Of 100,000 to 150,000 clones detected, approximately 74% appear once; the ten largest clones hold under 2.5%. Sequencing was performed on peripheral blood. The receptors stem from a woman aged 65 to 85 with acute or convalescent COVID-19.

This clone was picked up a small number of times. The chain recombines TRBV6-1 with TRBJ1-5; 8 nucleotides agree with TRBD1. V was pared by 1 base and J by 2 bases, with 4 bases of the junction left unmatched. Germline assignment: CDR1 MNHNS and CDR2 SASEGT. CDR3 length: 16 residues. The DNA of the CDR3 is TGTGCCAGCAGTGAAGATGGACAGGGTGGCAATCAGCCCCAGCATTTT. This translates into CASSEDGQGGNQPQHF.

The gene calls are TRBV14 and TRBJ2-1; 12 positions agree with TRBD1. Trimming took 4 bases from V and 8 from J; bases not matched to a gene: 6. Germline lookup yields CDR1 SGHDN and CDR2 FVKESK. This CDR3 is 15 amino acids long. CDR3 in amino acids: CASSRPGQGADEQFF. The CDR3 DNA sequence: TGTGCCAGCAGCCGGCCGGGACAGGGGGCCGATGAGCAGTTCTTC. Variable domain in full (rest from reference TRBV14 and TRBJ2-1): EAGVTQFPSHSVIEKGQTVTLRCDPISGHDNLYWYRRVMGKEIKFLLHFVKESKQDESGMPNNRFLAERTGGTYSTLKVQPAELEDSGVYFCASSRPGQGADEQFFGPGTRLTVL.

The chain carries TRBV10-3 and TRBJ1-5, with D hard to call. Germline CDR1 and CDR2: ENHRY and SYGVKD. The CDR3 extends over 12 amino acids. V gave up 4 bases and J gave up 4 bases, with 5 bases separating them. DNA of the CDR3: TGTGCCATCAGTGTCAATAATCAGCCCCAGCATTTT. Residues: CAISVNNQPQHF.

The chain couples TRBV28 to TRBJ2-1; D is undetermined. Looked up from germline, CDR1 is MDHEN and CDR2 is SYDVKM. The CDR3 contains 13 residues. The V gene lost 5 bases and the J gene lost 6 bases, with 11 bases spanning the gap. The CDR3 loop is CASSVLNFNEQFF. DNA for the CDR3: TGTGCCAGCAGTGTCCTAAATTTCAATGAGCAGTTCTTC.

Points on this clone: Other DNA sequences within the sample encode an identical CDR3. This chain links TRBV9 with TRBJ2-1, with 9 positions matching TRBD2. The ends lost 3 bases at V and 4 bases at J; junction bases unmatched: 5. Germline-derived CDR1 and CDR2 are SGDLS and YYNGEE. The CDR3 spans 15 residues. CDR3 nucleotide sequence: TGTGCCAGCAGCGGCGGGACTAGCAGTTACAATGAGCAGTTCTTC. Amino acids: CASSGGTSSYNEQFF. Full variable domain (missing parts from reference TRBV9 and TRBJ2-1): DSGVTQTPKHLITATGQRVTLRCSPRSGDLSVYWYQQSLDQGLQFLIQYYNGEERAKGNILERFSAQQFPDLHSELNLSSLELGDSALYFCASSGGTSSYNEQFFGPGTRLTVL.

The chain uses TRBV7-3 and TRBJ2-5; perhaps TRBD2 as D (5 bases). Germline CDR1 and CDR2: SGHTA and FQGTGA. V was trimmed by 1 base and J by 1 base, leaving 10 bases between them. The CDR3 totals 15 residues. CDR3 residues: CASSLNPAVQETQYF. Here the CDR3 DNA reads TGTGCCAGCAGCTTAAATCCAGCGGTCCAAGAGACCCAGTACTTC.

This clone was seen once. This chain links TRBV5-1 with TRBJ1-3; TRBD1 aligns across 8 bases. CDR1 is SGHRS and CDR2 is YFSETQ in the germline V gene. With 3 bases clipped from V and 8 bases from J, the junction kept 10 bases outside the gene matches. The CDR3 contains 15 residues. In DNA, the CDR3 is TGCGCCAGCAGCTCGGCCGGGACAGGTCGGGACACCATATATTTT. It codes for CASSSAGTGRDTIYF.